The source of this TCR beta chain is a study of cytomegalovirus exposure and HLA in healthy donors. Germline loops: CDR1 WNHNN, CDR2 SYGVQD (reference sequence). V was shortened by 10 bases and J by 2 bases, with 11 bases between the two germline ends. CDR3 length: 12 residues. About this clone: The antigen is not known.

In the PCR, 60 Vbeta and 13 Jbeta primers were used. Using immunoSEQ multiplex PCR, the repertoire was profiled, and TCRdb retains in-frame clones only, with some absent. The sample holds 150,000 to 200,000 clones, 75% seen once. Study-wide points: While the bulk of TCR sequences proved rare, some public TCRs turned up in many donors.

The chain links TRBV10-1 to TRBJ2-5; D ambiguous. Sequenced input: PBMCs. The sequence came from a man aged 18 to 29 in good health and CMV-seropositive. The CDR3 region is CATSPGQETQYF. The CDR3 DNA reads TGCGCCACCTCCCCCGGGCAAGAGACCCAGTACTTC.